This T cell receptor beta chain was obtained from a study of identical twins. Healthy Caucasian individuals made up all the donors. In TCRdb, the 5' RACE reads were re-called with MiXCR into one record per CDR3 protein. The sample shows around 1.7 million distinct CDR3 sequences, 32% of them seen only once. Study results and limitations: The degree of excess twin sharing was weaker in beta out-of-frame sequences. In zero-insertion analyses, partial confounding could arise from invariant MAIT and iNKT cells.

Germline V gene sequence: CDR1 SEHNR, CDR2 FQNEAQ (reference sequence). The V end lost 1 base, the J end lost 2 bases, and 10 bases lay between the germline ends. CDR3 size: 15 residues. The sample holds a few counts of this clonotype. Its antigen remains unknown. V is TRBV7-9 and J is TRBJ2-3; D gene unclear. The sequencing sample was made of cord blood. The receptor's source is a newborn girl in good health. CDR3 bases: TGTGCCAGCAGCTTAGATCTTGGTCACACAGATACGCAGTATTTT. It is translated as CASSLDLGHTDTQYF. Looking up the rest from reference TRBV7-9 and TRBJ2-3 gives the full variable domain: DTGVSQNPRHKITKRGQNVTFRCDPISEHNRLYWYRQTLGQGPEFLTYFQNEAQLEKSRLLSDRFSAERPKGSFSTLEIQRTEQGDSAMYLCASSLDLGHTDTQYFGPGTRLTVL.